These 13 T cell receptor beta chains came from one sample sequenced in a study of cytomegalovirus exposure and HLA in healthy donors. A multiplex PCR was run with 60 Vbeta primers and 13 Jbeta primers. Method: immunoSEQ multiplex PCR; TCRdb's copy keeps in-frame clones and lacks some. The sample includes about 140,000 clones, roughly 76% of them seen just once. Input material: PBMCs. The source of these receptors is a female donor in good health and CMV-seronegative.

CDR3: CASSKVVLPNYGYTF. CDR3 coding DNA: TGTGCCAGCAGCAAAGTAGTTCTTCCCAACTATGGCTACACCTTC. The V call is TRBV21-1, the J call TRBJ1-2. TRBV21-1 is recorded as a pseudogene. The CDR3 is made up of 15 amino acids.

The gene calls are TRBV7-9 and TRBJ2-3, with TRBD1 identical over 8 bases. Germline lookup yields CDR1 SEHNR and CDR2 FQNEAQ (reference sequence). The V gene end was trimmed by 4 bases and the J gene end by 0 bases; junction bases not matched to a gene: 3. The CDR3 sequence is 15 residues long. The CDR3 loop reads CASSSQGASTDTQYF. As DNA, the CDR3 is TGTGCCAGCAGCTCGCAGGGGGCTAGCACAGATACGCAGTATTTT.

This clone was counted between two and nine times. The chain employs TRBV5-1 and TRBJ1-1; TRBD1 might be the D (5 bases). Germline assignment: CDR1 SGHRS and CDR2 YFSETQ. CDR3 length: 14 amino acids. Deletions cut 4 bases from V and 4 bases from J, with 14 bases between. CDR3 sequence: CASSPLRGTTEAFF. CDR3 in DNA: TGCGCCAGCAGCCCCCTTAGGGGAACCACTGAAGCTTTCTTT.

This clone was observed a few times. The chain employs TRBV6-1 and TRBJ1-2, with 9 nucleotides matching TRBD1. The CDR3 is 14 amino acids. The germline V gene has CDR1 MNHNS and CDR2 SASEGT. The trim removed 5 bases at V and 5 bases at J, leaving 6 bases unmatched. DNA for the CDR3: TGTGCCAGCAGTAGACAGGGGGTCGGGTATGGCTACACCTTC. Translation: CASSRQGVGYGYTF.

The chain joins TRBV29-1 to TRBJ2-1, with a weak D call TRBD2 (6 bases). CDR1 SQVTM and CDR2 ANQGSEA come from the germline V gene. V dropped 1 base and J dropped 3 bases, with 10 bases sitting between them. This CDR3 has 14 residues. CDR3 coding DNA: TGCAGCGTTGAAGCGGGGACTCTCTACAATGAGCAGTTCTTC. It encodes CSVEAGTLYNEQFF.

This clone was observed a single time. The chain links TRBV5-1 to TRBJ2-7; 7 nucleotides match TRBD1. Unmatched junction bases numbered 4, after V lost 4 bases and J lost 0 bases. Per the germline V gene, CDR1 is SGHRS and CDR2 is YFSETQ. This CDR3 spans 14 amino acids. CDR3 loop: CASSPGQYSYEQYF. The CDR3 DNA follows: TGCGCCAGCAGCCCGGGACAGTACTCCTACGAGCAGTACTTC.

V gene TRBV9 combines with J gene TRBJ2-2; TRBD2 matches 11 bases. Per germline, CDR1 SGDLS and CDR2 YYNGEE. CDR3 size: 16 residues. Unmatched junction bases numbered 9, after V lost 4 bases and J lost 7 bases. The CDR3 protein is CASSPGLAGGNGELFF. The CDR3 nucleotides read TGTGCCAGCAGCCCAGGTCTAGCGGGAGGCAACGGGGAGCTGTTTTTT.

The V and J genes are TRBV19 and TRBJ1-1; TRBD1 matches at 9 bases. The CDR3 sequence is 14 residues long. CDR1 is LNHDA, CDR2 SQIVND, per germline (reference sequence). Trimming at V came to 6 bases and at J to 4 bases, leaving 6 bases not matched to a gene. CDR3 in DNA: TGTGCCAGTAGGACAGGGGGGGACCTCACTGAAGCTTTCTTT. Protein product: CASRTGGDLTEAFF.

J is TRBJ2-3 and V is TRBV7-8, with a tentative D call TRBD1 (5 bases). Trimming took off 1 base at V and 2 bases at J, with 13 bases between the two ends. CDR3 length: 16 amino acids. Germline V gene sequence: CDR1 SGHVS, CDR2 FQNEAQ. CDR3 sequence reads: CASSLEGLENTDTQYF. CDR3 DNA sequence: TGTGCCAGCAGCTTAGAGGGGCTGGAAAACACAGATACGCAGTATTTT. The complete variable domain, with remaining parts taken from reference TRBV7-8 and TRBJ2-3, reads GAGVSQSPRYKVAKRGQDVALRCDPISGHVSLFWYQQALGQGPEFLTYFQNEAQLDKSGLPSDRFFAERPEGSVSTLKIQRTQQEDSAVYLCASSLEGLENTDTQYFGPGTRLTVL.

The chain has TRBV5-1 and TRBJ1-1; 11 nucleotides align to TRBD1. The CDR3 extends over 16 amino acids. The V gene's germline CDR1 is SGHRS and CDR2 YFSETQ. Losses at the gene ends were 4 bases for V and 0 bases for J; bases not matched to a gene: 5. CDR3 in amino acids: CASSLGTGGVNTEAFF. The CDR3 coding sequence is TGCGCCAGCAGCCTAGGGACAGGGGGAGTGAACACTGAAGCTTTCTTT.

This chain connects TRBV15 to TRBJ2-7; possible D gene TRBD1, 6 bases. This CDR3 is 14 amino acids long. Germline lookup yields CDR1 LNHNV and CDR2 YYDKDF (reference sequence). Trimming took 0 bases from V and 4 from J, leaving 10 bases between them. The CDR3 loop reads CATSRDPRGYEQYF. The CDR3 bases are TGTGCCACCAGCAGAGACCCCAGGGGTTACGAGCAGTACTTC.

This sequence joins TRBV2 and TRBJ2-1; TRBD2 is a possible D gene (6 bases). The CDR3 extends over 14 amino acids. The ends were cut back, 6 bases at V and 5 bases at J, with 14 bases in the middle. Germline V gives CDR1 SNHLY, CDR2 FYNNEI. CDR3 sequence: CASRALAGNNEQFF. The CDR3 nucleotides are TGTGCCAGCAGGGCCCTCGCGGGGAACAATGAGCAGTTCTTC. Full variable domain (rest looked up from reference TRBV2 and TRBJ2-1): EPEVTQTPSHQVTQMGQEVILRCVPISNHLYFYWYRQILGQKVEFLVSFYNNEISEKSEIFDDQFSVERPDGSNFTLKIRSTKLEDSAMYFCASRALAGNNEQFFGPGTRLTVL.

The V and J genes are TRBV19 and TRBJ1-1, with 12 bases lining up with TRBD1. This CDR3 spans 18 amino acids. Germline V CDR1 and CDR2: LNHDA, SQIVND (reference sequence). After removal of 7 bases from V and 2 bases from J, the junction contained 14 bases not matched to a gene. Here the CDR3 reads CASTLSGTGGFVNTEAFF. CDR3 sequence (DNA): TGTGCCAGTACCCTATCTGGGACAGGGGGCTTTGTAAACACTGAAGCTTTCTTT.